A single sample gave rise to the 10 T cell receptor beta chains below, sequenced in a study of shared clonotypes between healthy human individuals. Profiled with immunoSEQ multiplex PCR; TCRdb holds only in-frame clones, not every one. The profile shows roughly 680,000 clones, approximately 77% of them singletons. The sequenced material came from memory CD4+ T cells sorted from blood. Noted subset: CD45RA-negative fraction. The source of these receptors is a woman aged 25 to 45 in good health.

J is TRBJ1-1 and V is TRBV5-4; D not certain. V lost 3 bases and J 0 bases, leaving 15 bases between the germline ends. Germline CDR1 reads SGHNT; CDR2 reads YYREEE (reference sequence). This CDR3 is built from 16 residues. CDR3 sequence (DNA): TGTGCCAGCAGCTCCCTAGGGAGAGGGATGAACACTGAAGCTTTCTTT. Translating it yields CASSSLGRGMNTEAFF.

The V call is TRBV21-1, the J call TRBJ1-2; the table's D call, TRBD1, has no DNA check behind it. TRBV21-1 is recorded as a pseudogene. This CDR3 has 13 residues. This CDR3 reads CASSGAPGYGYTF. CDR3 bases: TGTGCCAGCAGCGGGGCTCCGGGCTATGGCTACACCTTC.

This sequence joins TRBV9 and TRBJ2-7, with 9 bases lining up with TRBD2. The CDR3 is 14 amino acids. Germline V gene sequence: CDR1 SGDLS, CDR2 YYNGEE. After removal of 1 base from V and 4 bases from J, the junction contained 3 bases not matched to a gene. CDR3 sequence: CASSVNSGRYEQYF. The CDR3 region has the DNA TGTGCCAGCAGCGTAAATAGCGGGAGATACGAGCAGTACTTC.

Of note for this clone: Compared with germline, one end of the junction differs, possibly owing to a read error. This sequence joins TRBV19 and TRBJ1-1, with D possibly being TRBD1 (5 bases). The germline gives CDR1 LNHDA, CDR2 SQIVND (reference sequence). This CDR3 comprises 9 residues. This CDR3 is CASTAGTAF. The CDR3 nucleotides read TGTGCCAGTACGGCGGGGACTGCCTTT.

The DNA for the CDR3 is TGTGCCAGCAGCCTCGGGGGCGACCCGTCTAACTATGGCTACACCTTC. This sequence encodes CASSLGGDPSNYGYTF. The chain links TRBV27 to TRBJ1-2, with D perhaps TRBD1 (6 bases). Germline V gene data show CDR1 as MNHEY and CDR2 as SMNVEV (reference sequence). V lost 6 bases and J 0 bases, leaving 17 bases between the germline ends. CDR3 length equals 16 residues.

In its sample, this clone was seen many times. V is TRBV29-1 and J is TRBJ1-1; maybe TRBD1 (5 bases). In germline, CDR1 is SQVTM, CDR2 ANQGSEA. This CDR3 spans 13 amino acids. V was cut by 5 bases and J by 4 bases, with 14 bases left in between. The CDR3 spells CSVLVRDGTEAFF. In nucleotides, the CDR3 is TGCAGCGTTTTAGTAAGGGACGGCACTGAAGCTTTCTTT.

The chain combines TRBV19 with TRBJ2-2; no clear D. Germline CDR1 and CDR2: LNHDA and SQIVND (reference sequence). The CDR3 has 14 residues. V was pared by 6 bases and J by 0 bases, with 8 bases between. In DNA form, the CDR3 reads TGTGCCAGTAGGGCCAGCGCGAACACCGGGGAGCTGTTTTTT. Translating gives CASRASANTGELFF.

The rearrangement links TRBV27 to TRBJ2-7; D may be TRBD2 (5 bases). The germline gives CDR1 MNHEY, CDR2 SMNVEV (reference sequence). Trimming shortened V by 11 bases and J by 2 bases, and 22 bases separated the two germline ends. This CDR3 comprises 15 residues. DNA for the CDR3: TGTGCCTCAGGAGCGGTCGGCCTGGGGACCTACGAGCAGTACTTC. This encodes CASGAVGLGTYEQYF.

This clone was observed a single time. This sequence joins TRBV19 and TRBJ1-6, with D maybe TRBD1 (5 bases). The germline gives CDR1 LNHDA, CDR2 SQIVND (reference sequence). Trimming removed 7 bases from V and 9 bases from J, with 16 bases in between. This CDR3 comprises 14 residues. CDR3 loop: CASKPGRGSSPLHF. CDR3 DNA sequence: TGTGCCAGTAAGCCGGGGAGGGGATCTTCACCCCTCCACTTT.

This clone was detected ten times or more. The chain carries TRBV5-4 and TRBJ2-5, with D perhaps TRBD1 (6 bases). Germline V CDR1 and CDR2: SGHNT, YYREEE (reference sequence). Between the trimmed V and J ends, which lost 5 bases and 5 bases, there was a span of 10 bases. CDR3 size: 12 residues. CDR3 in DNA: TGTGCCAGCAGTGACAGGTTTGAGACCCAGTACTTC. Its translation: CASSDRFETQYF. Supplemented by reference TRBV5-4 and TRBJ2-5, the full variable domain reads ETGVTQSPTHLIKTRGQQVTLRCSSQSGHNTVSWYQQALGQGPQFIFQYYREEENGRGNFPPRFSGLQFPNYSSELNVNALELDDSALYLCASSDRFETQYFGPGTRLLVL.